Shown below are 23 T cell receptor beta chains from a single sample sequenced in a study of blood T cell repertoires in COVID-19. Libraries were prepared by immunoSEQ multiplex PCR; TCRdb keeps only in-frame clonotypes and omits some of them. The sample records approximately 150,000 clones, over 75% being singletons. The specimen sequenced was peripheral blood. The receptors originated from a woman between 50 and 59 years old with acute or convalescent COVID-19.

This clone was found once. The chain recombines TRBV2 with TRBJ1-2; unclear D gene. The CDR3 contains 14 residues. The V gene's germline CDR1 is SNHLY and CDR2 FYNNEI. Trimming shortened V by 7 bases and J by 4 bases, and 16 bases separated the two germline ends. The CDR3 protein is CASNPAEGFYGYTF. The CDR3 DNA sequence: TGTGCCAGCAACCCCGCGGAGGGCTTCTATGGCTACACCTTC.

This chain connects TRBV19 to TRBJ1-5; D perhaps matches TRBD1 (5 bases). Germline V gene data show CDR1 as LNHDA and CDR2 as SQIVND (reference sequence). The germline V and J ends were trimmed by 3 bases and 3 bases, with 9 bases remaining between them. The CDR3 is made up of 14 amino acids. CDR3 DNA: TGTGCCAGTAGTATTGGACAATTCAATCAGCCCCAGCATTTT. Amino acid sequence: CASSIGQFNQPQHF.

The CDR3 is CASSLADRGIYEQYF. The CDR3 region has the DNA TGTGCCAGCAGCTTAGCAGACAGGGGTATTTACGAGCAGTACTTC. This chain joins TRBV7-9 and TRBJ2-7, with TRBD1 matching over 8 bases. Germline loops: CDR1 SEHNR, CDR2 FQNEAQ (reference sequence). V trimming: 0 bases; J trimming: 4 bases; junction bases outside the gene matches: 5. The CDR3 consists of 15 residues.

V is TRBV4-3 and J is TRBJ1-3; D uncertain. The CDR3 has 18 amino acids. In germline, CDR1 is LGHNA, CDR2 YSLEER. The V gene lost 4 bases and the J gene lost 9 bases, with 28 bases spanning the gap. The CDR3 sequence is CASSPRAMRVPSFSTIYF. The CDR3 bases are TGCGCCAGCAGCCCGCGTGCGATGAGGGTCCCCTCTTTTAGCACCATATATTTT.

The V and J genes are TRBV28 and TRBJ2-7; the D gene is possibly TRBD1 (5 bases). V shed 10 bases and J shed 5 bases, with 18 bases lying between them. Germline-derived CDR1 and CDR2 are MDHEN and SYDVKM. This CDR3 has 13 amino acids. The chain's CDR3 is CATALVGVHEQYF. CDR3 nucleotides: TGTGCCACAGCCCTTGTAGGGGTACACGAGCAGTACTTC. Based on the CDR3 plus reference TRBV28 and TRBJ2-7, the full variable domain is DVKVTQSSRYLVKRTGEKVFLECVQDMDHENMFWYRQDPGLGLRLIYFSYDVKMKEKGDIPEGYSVSREKKERFSLILESASTNQTSMYLCATALVGVHEQYFGPGTRLTVT.

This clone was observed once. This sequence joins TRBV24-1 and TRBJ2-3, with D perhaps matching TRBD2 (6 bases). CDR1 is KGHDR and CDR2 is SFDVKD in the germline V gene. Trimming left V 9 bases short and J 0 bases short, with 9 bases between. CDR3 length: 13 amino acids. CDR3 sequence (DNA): TGTGCCACCGAGAGCGGGAGCACAGATACGCAGTATTTT. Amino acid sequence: CATESGSTDTQYF.

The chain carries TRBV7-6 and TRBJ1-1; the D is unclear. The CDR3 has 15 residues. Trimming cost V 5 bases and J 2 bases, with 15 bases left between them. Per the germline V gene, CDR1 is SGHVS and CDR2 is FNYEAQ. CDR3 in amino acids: CASSRGAPGNTEAFF. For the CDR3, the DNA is TGTGCCAGCAGCCGCGGCGCCCCCGGAAACACTGAAGCTTTCTTT.

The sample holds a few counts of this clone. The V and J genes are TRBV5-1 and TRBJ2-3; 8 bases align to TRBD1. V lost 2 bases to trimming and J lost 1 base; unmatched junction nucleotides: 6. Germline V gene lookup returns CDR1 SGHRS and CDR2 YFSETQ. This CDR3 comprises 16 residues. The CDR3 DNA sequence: TGCGCCAGCAGCTTACAGGGGGGTGCCGGCACAGATACGCAGTATTTT. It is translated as CASSLQGGAGTDTQYF.

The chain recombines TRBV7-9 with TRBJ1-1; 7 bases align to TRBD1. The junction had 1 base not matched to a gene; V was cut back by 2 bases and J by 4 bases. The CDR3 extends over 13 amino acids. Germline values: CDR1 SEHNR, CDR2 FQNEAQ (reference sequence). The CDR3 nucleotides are TGTGCCAGCAGCTTAAACAGGGGCACTGAAGCTTTCTTT. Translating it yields CASSLNRGTEAFF.

The CDR3 DNA follows: TGTGCCAGCTCACCGAGGACAGGGGGTGAAAAACTGTTTTTT. Translated, it gives CASSPRTGGEKLFF. The genes are TRBV18 and TRBJ1-4; 10 bases agree with TRBD1. The trim removed 3 bases at V and 7 bases at J, leaving 2 bases unmatched. Germline-derived CDR1 and CDR2 are KGHSH and LQKENI. This CDR3 region has 14 residues.

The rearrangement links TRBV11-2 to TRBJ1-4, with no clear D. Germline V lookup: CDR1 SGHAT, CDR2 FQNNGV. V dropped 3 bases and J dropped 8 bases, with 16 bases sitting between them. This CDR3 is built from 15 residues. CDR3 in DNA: TGTGCCAGCAGCTTTAATCCTTCGGGAGAAGAAAAACTGTTTTTT. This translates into CASSFNPSGEEKLFF.

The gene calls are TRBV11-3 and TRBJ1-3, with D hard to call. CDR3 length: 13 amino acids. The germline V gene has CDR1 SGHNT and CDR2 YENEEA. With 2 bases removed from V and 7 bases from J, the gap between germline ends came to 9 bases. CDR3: CASSLKPGNTIYF. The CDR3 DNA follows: TGTGCCAGCAGCTTAAAACCGGGGAACACCATATATTTT.

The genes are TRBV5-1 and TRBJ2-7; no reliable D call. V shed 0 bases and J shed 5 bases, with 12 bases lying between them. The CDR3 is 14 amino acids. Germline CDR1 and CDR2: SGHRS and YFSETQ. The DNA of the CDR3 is TGCGCCAGCAGCTTGGGGGCAGGCGATAACGAGCAGTACTTC. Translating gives CASSLGAGDNEQYF.

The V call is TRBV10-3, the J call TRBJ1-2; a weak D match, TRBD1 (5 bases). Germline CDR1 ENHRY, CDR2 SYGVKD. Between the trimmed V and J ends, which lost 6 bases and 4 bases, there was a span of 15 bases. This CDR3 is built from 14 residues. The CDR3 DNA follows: TGTGCCATCAGCCGGGGGGAGGGCGGCTATGGCTACACCTTC. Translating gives CAISRGEGGYGYTF.

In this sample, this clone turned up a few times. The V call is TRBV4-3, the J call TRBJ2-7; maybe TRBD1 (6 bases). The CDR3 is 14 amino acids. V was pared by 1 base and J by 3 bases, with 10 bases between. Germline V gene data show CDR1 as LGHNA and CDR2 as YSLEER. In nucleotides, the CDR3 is TGCGCCAGCAGCCAAGGGCCCAGGGGCTACGAGCAGTACTTC. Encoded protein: CASSQGPRGYEQYF.

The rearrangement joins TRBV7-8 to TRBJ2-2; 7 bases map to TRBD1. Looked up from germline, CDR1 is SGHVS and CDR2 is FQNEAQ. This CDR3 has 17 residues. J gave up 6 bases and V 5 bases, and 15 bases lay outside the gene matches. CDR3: CASSTRQGYYFAGELFF. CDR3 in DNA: TGTGCCAGCAGCACTAGACAGGGATATTACTTCGCCGGGGAGCTGTTTTTT.

In DNA form, the CDR3 reads TGTGCCAGTAATAGGGGCCTGGCTGGAAACACCATATATTTT. Translating gives CASNRGLAGNTIYF. The V gene is TRBV19, the J gene TRBJ1-3; possibly TRBD1 for D (5 bases). With 7 bases removed from V and 2 bases from J, the gap between germline ends came to 12 bases. The CDR3 contains 14 residues. CDR1 LNHDA and CDR2 SQIVND come from the germline V gene (reference sequence). Full variable domain (outside the CDR3, taken from reference TRBV19 and TRBJ1-3): DGGITQSPKYLFRKEGQNVTLSCEQNLNHDAMYWYRQDPGQGLRLIYYSQIVNDFQKGDIAEGYSVSREKKESFPLTVTSAQKNPTAFYLCASNRGLAGNTIYFGEGSWLTVV.

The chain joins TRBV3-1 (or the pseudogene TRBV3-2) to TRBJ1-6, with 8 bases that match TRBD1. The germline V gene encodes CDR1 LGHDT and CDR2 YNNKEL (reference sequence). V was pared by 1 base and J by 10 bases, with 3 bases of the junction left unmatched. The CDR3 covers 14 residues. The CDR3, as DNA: TGTGCCAGCAGCCAAGCAGGGACAGGATCACCCCTCCACTTT. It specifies CASSQAGTGSPLHF.

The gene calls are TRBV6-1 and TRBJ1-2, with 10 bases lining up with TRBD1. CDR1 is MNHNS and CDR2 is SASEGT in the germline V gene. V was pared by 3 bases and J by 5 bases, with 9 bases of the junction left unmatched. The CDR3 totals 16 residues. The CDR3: CASSDSGTGVYYGYTF. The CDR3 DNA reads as TGTGCCAGCAGTGATTCCGGGACAGGGGTCTATTATGGCTACACCTTC.

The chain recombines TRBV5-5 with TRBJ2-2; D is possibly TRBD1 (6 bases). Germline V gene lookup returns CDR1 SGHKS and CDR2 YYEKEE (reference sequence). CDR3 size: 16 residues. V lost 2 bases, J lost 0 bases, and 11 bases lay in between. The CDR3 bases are TGTGCCAGCAGCTTTTGGACAGACCCGAACACCGGGGAGCTGTTTTTT. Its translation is CASSFWTDPNTGELFF.

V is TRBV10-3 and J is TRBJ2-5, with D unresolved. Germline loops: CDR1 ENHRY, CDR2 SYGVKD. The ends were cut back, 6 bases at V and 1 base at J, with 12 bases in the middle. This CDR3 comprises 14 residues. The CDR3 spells CAIRPENRQETQYF. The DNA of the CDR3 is TGTGCCATCAGGCCGGAGAACCGCCAAGAGACCCAGTACTTC.

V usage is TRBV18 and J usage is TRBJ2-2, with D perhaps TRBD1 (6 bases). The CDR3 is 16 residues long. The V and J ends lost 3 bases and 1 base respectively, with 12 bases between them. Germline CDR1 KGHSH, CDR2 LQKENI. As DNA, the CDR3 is TGTGCCAGCTCACCGAGGGGACAACTGAACACCGGGGAGCTGTTTTTT. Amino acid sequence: CASSPRGQLNTGELFF.

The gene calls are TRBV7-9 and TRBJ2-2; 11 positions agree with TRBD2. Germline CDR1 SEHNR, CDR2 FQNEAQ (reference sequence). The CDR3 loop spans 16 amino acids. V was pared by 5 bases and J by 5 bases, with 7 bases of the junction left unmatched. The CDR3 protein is CASSPTASGGTGELFF. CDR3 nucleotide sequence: TGTGCCAGCAGCCCGACGGCTAGCGGGGGGACCGGGGAGCTGTTTTTT.